These T cell receptor beta chains were read from a single sample in a study of persistence of HIV-infected CD4 T cells. Measured with immunoSEQ multiplex PCR; TCRdb has only the in-frame clones, and not every one. The sample yields approximately 19,000 clones, roughly 61% seen once. Antigen specificity for these receptors is unknown. The sample consisted of CD4+ T cells sorted from PBMCs after roughly 19-hour stimulation, taken from a patient who received antiretroviral therapy. The receptor source for this set is an adult woman with HIV who was CMV-seropositive. The CDR3 runs from the conserved cysteine through the conserved F or W. Each record gives: CDR3 DNA, CDR3 protein, D gene, V gene, J gene, clone size, CDR3 length. A D gene is named only where the DNA matches it firmly. The size entry is marked missing in some rows and otherwise reads once, few, many or a size class.

TGTGCCAGTCGGAGGGGGGGTGGAGAGACCCAGTACTTC	CASRRGGGETQYF	NA	TRBV12-3/TRBV12-4	TRBJ2-5	NA	13
TGTGCCAGCACCCCGGGACTGGGAAACACCATATATTTT	CASTPGLGNTIYF	NA	TRBV12-3/TRBV12-4	TRBJ1-3	few	13
TGTGCCAGCAGCTTGGTGACAGGAACCTACGAGCAGTACTTC	CASSLVTGTYEQYF	NA	TRBV5-5	TRBJ2-7	once	14
TGTGCCAGTAGTATAGACGCAGGGATGAGGGGCTACACCTTC	CASSIDAGMRGYTF	NA	TRBV19	TRBJ1-2	large	14
TGTGCCAGCAGTAGCCAGGGGGCCCCCACAGATACGCAGTATTTT	CASSSQGAPTDTQYF	TRBD1	TRBV6-4	TRBJ2-3	NA	15
TGTGCCAGTACCCTTAGAGCTGAAGCTTTCTTT	CASTLRAEAFF	NA	TRBV19	TRBJ1-1	NA	11
TGTGCCAGCTCTCTCACCATCAACTATGGCTACACCTTC	CASSLTINYGYTF	NA	TRBV14	TRBJ1-2	NA	13
TGTGCCTGGAGCCATCAAAACATTCAGTACTTC	CAWSHQNIQYF	NA	TRBV30	TRBJ2-4	NA	11
TGTGCCAGCACCCGGGGGACAGCGAATAACTATGGCTACACCTTC	CASTRGTANNYGYTF	TRBD1	TRBV2	TRBJ1-2	NA	15
TGTGCCAGCAGTTACCGGGACAGGGGAGGCTACACCTTC	CASSYRDRGGYTF	TRBD1	TRBV27	TRBJ1-2	NA	13
TGTGCCAGTAGTATAAGCAGGGAAATCAATCAGCCCCAGCATTTT	CASSISREINQPQHF	NA	TRBV19	TRBJ1-5	NA	15
TGTGCCAGCAGCCCTGGGGGCAGGGTGACAGTGGGCTACACCTTC	CASSPGGRVTVGYTF	NA	TRBV5-5	TRBJ1-2	once	15
TGTGCCAGCAGTGAAGCCCCAACTATGTCCAATGAGCAGTTCTTC	CASSEAPTMSNEQFF	NA	TRBV2	TRBJ2-1	NA	15
TGTGCCAGTAGTACTACAGGGCCGTGGGATGAAAAACTGTTTTTT	CASSTTGPWDEKLFF	NA	TRBV19	TRBJ1-4	few	15
TGCGCCAGCAGCTTGGCCGGGACTAATGAAAAACTGTTTTTT	CASSLAGTNEKLFF	NA	TRBV5-1	TRBJ1-4	NA	14
TGTGCCAGTAGTATAGTGTCCCGGATTGGGGCCAAAAACATTCAGTACTTC	CASSIVSRIGAKNIQYF	NA	TRBV19	TRBJ2-4	NA	17
TGTGCCAGCAGACTTAACACTGAAGCTTTCTTT	CASRLNTEAFF	NA	TRBV6-5	TRBJ1-1	NA	11
TGCAGTGCTAGTGAGCGACAGGGGGCGACCACCGGGGAGCTGTTTTTT	CSASERQGATTGELFF	TRBD1	TRBV20-1	TRBJ2-2	NA	16
TGTGCCAGCTGTCCGAGGAGAGGTAATGAAAAACTGTTTTTT	CASCPRRGNEKLFF	NA	TRBV6-5	TRBJ1-4	NA	14
TGTGCCTGGAGTACGCCGGGACAGTCCGATGAGCAGTTCTTC	CAWSTPGQSDEQFF	TRBD1	TRBV30	TRBJ2-1	NA	14
TGCGCCAGCAGACCCGGACTAGCGGGGGGCCGGGAGACCCAGTACTTC	CASRPGLAGGRETQYF	TRBD2	TRBV5-1	TRBJ2-5	once	16
TGTGCCAGTAGGGCTCGCGGGTCTAATCAGCCCCAGCATTTT	CASRARGSNQPQHF	NA	TRBV19	TRBJ1-5	NA	14
TGTGCCAGCACCGTCCCCGTGAACACTGAAGCTTTCTTT	CASTVPVNTEAFF	NA	TRBV13	TRBJ1-1	NA	13
TGTGCCTGGAGTACTGGACAGTATGGCTACACCTTC	CAWSTGQYGYTF	NA	TRBV30	TRBJ1-2	NA	12
TGTGCCATCAGTGCCGACACAGGGGTGAGGTCTGGAAACACCATATATTTT	CAISADTGVRSGNTIYF	TRBD1	TRBV10-3	TRBJ1-3	NA	17
TGTGCCAGCAGCCTCTCGGGGGGGGCCCGCGATCAGCCCCAGCATTTT	CASSLSGGARDQPQHF	NA	TRBV6-6	TRBJ1-5	NA	16
TGTGCCTTCCTAAGGTCTGGCTATGGCTACACCTTC	CAFLRSGYGYTF	NA	TRBV30	TRBJ1-2	few	12
TGTGCCAGTAGTATAGACACGACCACCGGGACCCAGTACTTC	CASSIDTTTGTQYF	NA	TRBV19	TRBJ2-5	NA	14
TGTGCCAGCAGTCCACACTTTAGCACAGATACGCAGTATTTT	CASSPHFSTDTQYF	NA	TRBV27	TRBJ2-3	NA	14
TGTGCCAGTAAACCTGCAGGGGACTCGAACACTGAAGCTTTCTTT	CASKPAGDSNTEAFF	NA	TRBV7-3	TRBJ1-1	NA	15
TGTGCCACCCTCGGGGGGAGTACCTACGAGCAGTACTTC	CATLGGSTYEQYF	TRBD2	TRBV19	TRBJ2-7	NA	13
TGTGCCAGCAGTTCCGGGACATCCTGGGCTAGCACAGATACGCAGTATTTT	CASSSGTSWASTDTQYF	NA	TRBV27	TRBJ2-3	once	17
TGTGCCAGTGGTTCCTATAATTCACCCCTCCACTTT	CASGSYNSPLHF	NA	TRBV19	TRBJ1-6	few	12
TGTGCCTGGAGTGTAGGGCCAGGGGACTACGAGCAGTACTTC	CAWSVGPGDYEQYF	NA	TRBV30	TRBJ2-7	NA	14
TGTGCCAGCAGCCAGTTACGGGAAAAACTGTTTTTT	CASSQLREKLFF	NA	TRBV4-2	TRBJ1-4	NA	12